One T cell receptor (beta chain) is described in this entry. Libraries were prepared by immunoSEQ multiplex PCR; TCRdb keeps only in-frame clonotypes and omits some of them. This sample has 62,000 or so clones, with 80% to 90% found just once. This specimen comes from a study of blood T cell repertoires in COVID-19. Background on the study: Samples came from the United States, Italy and Spain, spanning acute and convalescent COVID-19. The cDNA or gDNA used as material had been derived from T cells, B-cell-depleted T cells, or PBMCs.

The clonotype originates from a woman aged 60-70 years with acute or convalescent COVID-19. Sequencing was carried out using peripheral blood.

In DNA, the CDR3 is TGCGCCAGCAGCTTGGGGTTTCCGGGAGCTAACTATGGCTACACCTTC. Protein sequence: CASSLGFPGANYGYTF. This chain uses TRBV5-1 with TRBJ1-2, with D uncertain. Germline CDR1 SGHRS, CDR2 YFSETQ. The CDR3 runs 16 residues. V was cut by 0 bases and J by 0 bases, with 12 bases left in between.